Listed here are 3 T cell receptor beta chains from one sample, sequenced in a study of shared clonotypes between healthy human individuals. Produced via immunoSEQ multiplex PCR; TCRdb's table is partial and in-frame only. The sample has around 1,900,000 clones, around 93% seen once. Positively selected for CCR7, the CD45RO-negative cells used as naive CD8 cells excluded terminally differentiated effector memory CD45RA+ cells. The sample taken for sequencing was naive CD8+ T cells from PBMCs. The receptors here all came from a man younger than 35 in good health. Some clones in this sample may be carry-over from other donors' samples.

The V gene is TRBV28, the J gene TRBJ1-1; TRBD1 matches 9 bases. The germline V gene has CDR1 MDHEN and CDR2 SYDVKM. V lost 5 bases, J lost 5 bases, and 6 bases stayed unmatched. There are 14 residues in the CDR3. CDR3 sequence (DNA): TGTGCCAGCAGTCCAGGACAGGGGAGGACTGAAGCTTTCTTT. Amino acid sequence: CASSPGQGRTEAFF.

The chain couples TRBV29-1 to TRBJ2-4, with no clear D. This CDR3 comprises 13 residues. CDR1 and CDR2 (germline): SQVTM, ANQGSEA. V gave up 0 bases and J gave up 6 bases, with 9 bases separating them. CDR3 nucleotide sequence: TGCAGCGTTGAAGACGACCGAACAAACATTCAGTACTTC. Its translation is CSVEDDRTNIQYF.

This rearrangement joins TRBV5-1 to TRBJ1-2; 8 nucleotides line up with TRBD1. The germline gives CDR1 SGHRS, CDR2 YFSETQ. This CDR3 has 15 amino acids. Trimming removed 3 bases from V and 4 bases from J; junction bases left unmatched: 8. CDR3 residues: CASSWTDRDVYGYTF. The CDR3 DNA reads TGCGCCAGCAGCTGGACGGACAGGGACGTCTATGGCTACACCTTC.